The 28 T cell receptor beta chains below were found in one sample sequenced in a study of circulating CD8 cells and anti-PD-1 response in melanoma (dated by TCRdb to the early 2020s). Reads for this sample came from a NextSeq 500. TCR libraries were prepared from about 15 ng of total RNA with the QIAseq Immune Repertoire RNA Library Kit, Human TCR Panel. Using fastp at Q25 and MiXCR, TCRdb reprocessed the public reads and kept productive beta chains. Every entry covers one CDR3 protein and lists the most common genes and DNA from its rows. Counted in this sample were roughly 500 distinct CDR3 sequences; 11% of them appeared once. About 40% of the sample is held by the ten biggest clonotypes. Four subsets defined by PD-1 and/or TIGIT were sorted from live CD3+CD8+TCRalphabeta+ cells on a BD FACSAria II cell sorter. The sequences come from CD8+ T cells from PBMCs, collected at baseline or after one month of anti-PD-1 therapy (not recorded which). The receptor source for this set is a human donor with melanoma.

This clonotype is judged large (0.1 to 1%). The genes are TRBV18 and TRBJ2-1; D may be TRBD2 (5 bases). Germline V lookup: CDR1 KGHSH, CDR2 LQKENI. The CDR3 consists of 15 residues. V was cut by 3 bases and J by 0 bases, with 9 bases left in between. Written as DNA, the CDR3 is TGTGCCAGCTCACCGACGGGATACTCCTACAATGAGCAGTTCTTC. It yields the protein CASSPTGYSYNEQFF.

Relative to its sample, this clonotype is large. V usage is TRBV25-1 and J usage is TRBJ1-3, with D possibly matching TRBD1 (6 bases). The CDR3 is 16 residues long. Trimming took off 3 bases at V and 0 bases at J, with 12 bases between the two ends. Germline V gives CDR1 MGHDK, CDR2 SYGVNS. CDR3 in DNA: TGTGCCAGCAGTGAGGGGAGGGGGAACTCTGGAAACACCATATATTTT. This encodes CASSEGRGNSGNTIYF.

This clonotype ranks as large (0.1 to 1%). This rearrangement joins TRBV28 to TRBJ2-7; D unresolved. This CDR3 has 16 amino acids. CDR1 is MDHEN, CDR2 SYDVKM, per germline. Trimming pared 3 bases from V and 3 bases from J, leaving 18 bases between. The CDR3 DNA follows: TGTGCCAGCAGTTTCGCCCTGACTTACCCGAGCTACGAGCAGTACTTC. Translating gives CASSFALTYPSYEQYF.

By proportion, this clonotype is large. CDR3 amino acids: CASWGRDRGYEQYF. The CDR3, as DNA: TGTGCCAGCTGGGGCCGGGACAGGGGATACGAGCAGTACTTC. The genes are TRBV28 and TRBJ2-7, with 10 bases aligning to TRBD1. From germline, CDR1 is MDHEN and CDR2 SYDVKM. The CDR3 length is 14 residues. The V gene end was trimmed by 8 bases and the J gene end by 4 bases; junction bases not matched to a gene: 8. Variable domain in full (rest from reference TRBV28 and TRBJ2-7): DVKVTQSSRYLVKRTGEKVFLECVQDMDHENMFWYRQDPGLGLRLIYFSYDVKMKEKGDIPEGYSVSREKKERFSLILESASTNQTSMYLCASWGRDRGYEQYFGPGTRLTVT.

This clonotype counts as large (0.1 to 1%). The chain employs TRBV20-1 and TRBJ1-5; D perhaps matches TRBD1 (5 bases). V was trimmed by 2 bases and J by 0 bases, leaving 17 bases between them. The V gene's germline CDR1 is DFQATT and CDR2 SNEGSKA (reference sequence). The CDR3 covers 17 residues. The CDR3 nucleotides read TGCAGTGCTAGACCCTGGGGCGATTTGGATAGCAATCAGCCCCAGCATTTT. This codes for CSARPWGDLDSNQPQHF.

The chain uses TRBV7-3 and TRBJ2-1; the D gene is possibly TRBD2 (5 bases). Trimming removed 4 bases at V and 0 bases at J, with 10 bases between. The CDR3 is 15 residues long. Germline loops: CDR1 SGHTA, CDR2 FQGTGA. The DNA of the CDR3 is TGTGCCAGCAGCTCAGAGGGCAACTCCTACAATGAGCAGTTCTTC. Translated: CASSSEGNSYNEQFF.

This clonotype is categorized as medium-sized. The chain combines TRBV28 with TRBJ2-2, with TRBD1 identical over 10 bases. Per germline, CDR1 MDHEN and CDR2 SYDVKM. The junction had 12 bases not matched to a gene; V was cut back by 6 bases and J by 8 bases. The CDR3 is made up of 16 amino acids. This CDR3 reads CASSPRGGTGAGELFF. The CDR3 DNA sequence: TGTGCCAGCAGCCCCCGAGGGGGGACAGGGGCAGGGGAGCTGTTTTTT.

By sample share, this clonotype is large (0.1 to 1%). This chain connects TRBV5-6 to TRBJ2-1; TRBD1 matches at 7 bases. Germline V lookup: CDR1 SGHDT, CDR2 YYEEEE. V was pared by 2 bases and J by 4 bases, with 3 bases of the junction left unmatched. There are 14 residues in the CDR3. The CDR3: CASSFGQAYNEQFF. CDR3 nucleotide sequence: TGTGCCAGCAGCTTCGGACAGGCTTACAATGAGCAGTTCTTC.

By share of the sample, this clonotype is large (0.1 to 1%). The genes are TRBV19 and TRBJ2-1, with TRBD2 identical over 10 bases. V was clipped by 6 bases and J by 4 bases; unmatched bases: 6. CDR3 size: 15 residues. Germline loops: CDR1 LNHDA, CDR2 SQIVND (reference sequence). The CDR3 DNA reads TGTGCCAGTAGCCTAGCGGGAGCAGGGTACAATGAGCAGTTCTTC. Its translation is CASSLAGAGYNEQFF.

This clonotype is large in the sample. V is TRBV20-1 and J is TRBJ2-7; 9 nucleotides line up with TRBD2. Germline lookup yields CDR1 DFQATT and CDR2 SNEGSKA (reference sequence). Trimming cost V 0 bases and J 3 bases; bases outside gene matches: 3. CDR3 size: 14 residues. CDR3: CSARDQAGGYEQYF. CDR3 nucleotide sequence: TGCAGTGCTAGAGATCAAGCGGGGGGCTACGAGCAGTACTTC.

This clonotype is categorized as medium-sized. The chain links TRBV29-1 to TRBJ2-2; D is unresolved. Per germline, CDR1 SQVTM and CDR2 ANQGSEA. With 0 bases removed from V and 7 bases from J, the gap between germline ends came to 6 bases. There are 12 residues in the CDR3. CDR3 nucleotide sequence: TGCAGCGTTGAAGAATCGAGCGGGGAGCTGTTTTTT. Protein sequence: CSVEESSGELFF.

This clonotype is judged large. V is TRBV6-5 and J is TRBJ2-7; possible D gene TRBD2, 5 bases. The length of the CDR3 is 14 residues. Germline V CDR1 and CDR2: MNHEY, SVGAGI. Trimming took off 6 bases at V and 0 bases at J, with 12 bases between the two ends. This chain's CDR3 is CASSQLVSSYEQYF. CDR3 coding DNA: TGTGCCAGCAGCCAACTAGTCTCCTCCTACGAGCAGTACTTC.

This clonotype is classed as medium-sized (0.01 to 0.1%). The chain combines TRBV12-3 or TRBV12-4 with TRBJ2-1; D may match TRBD1 or TRBD2 (5 bases each). V was trimmed by 6 bases and J by 4 bases, leaving 10 bases between them. This CDR3 comprises 13 residues. The chain's CDR3 is CASSRDPYNEQFF. DNA of the CDR3: TGTGCCAGCAGCAGGGACCCTTACAATGAGCAGTTCTTC.

By share, this clonotype counts as large. The V call is TRBV29-1, the J call TRBJ1-4; 8 bases are shared with TRBD1. The V gene end was trimmed by 6 bases and the J gene end by 5 bases; junction bases not matched to a gene: 5. Germline V gene lookup returns CDR1 SQVTM and CDR2 ANQGSEA. CDR3 size: 13 residues. CDR3 nucleotides: TGCAGCGTAGGACAGGGTCGGAATGAAAAACTGTTTTTT. Translating gives CSVGQGRNEKLFF.

Sample share makes this clonotype medium-sized. The J gene is TRBJ2-7, the V gene TRBV25-1; 8 nucleotides agree with TRBD2. The ends lost 3 bases at V and 2 bases at J; junction bases unmatched: 12. There are 17 residues in the CDR3. CDR1 MGHDK and CDR2 SYGVNS come from the germline V gene. In nucleotides, the CDR3 is TGTGCCAGCAGTGAGGATCCCCGGGAGGGTATTGCCTACGAGCAGTACTTC. This sequence encodes CASSEDPREGIAYEQYF.

For this clonotype: The germline gene is not matched at one end of the junction; a read error may be the cause. V is TRBV7-2 and J is TRBJ2-3, with D possibly TRBD2 on 5 matching bases. The CDR3 is made up of 17 amino acids. The germline V gene has CDR1 SGHTA and CDR2 FQGNSA. DNA of the CDR3: TGTGCCTGCAGCCCCTTAGCTGGGAGCCACTCCACAGATACGCAGTATTTT. It translates to CACSPLAGSHSTDTQYF.

Relative to its sample, this clonotype is large. The rearrangement joins TRBV28 to TRBJ1-6, with 7 bases matching TRBD1. This CDR3 has 20 amino acids. CDR1 and CDR2 from the germline V gene are MDHEN and SYDVKM. With V trimmed by 4 bases and J by 0 bases, 15 bases remained unmatched. The CDR3 nucleotides are TGTGCCAGCAGTTCCCTCTCACCCCGGGACAGAAGCTCCTATAATTCACCCCTCCACTTT. It encodes CASSSLSPRDRSSYNSPLHF.

Judged by abundance, this clonotype is large. The chain couples TRBV19 to TRBJ2-7; 9 positions agree with TRBD1. The CDR3 spans 14 residues. J gave up 3 bases and V 5 bases, and 5 bases lay outside the gene matches. The germline V gene encodes CDR1 LNHDA and CDR2 SQIVND (reference sequence). CDR3: CASSPGTGYYEQYF. CDR3 nucleotides: TGTGCCAGTAGTCCCGGGACAGGGTACTACGAGCAGTACTTC.

This clonotype is large (0.1 to 1%) within its sample. This chain connects TRBV24-1 to TRBJ2-1, with 9 bases identical to TRBD2. There are 13 residues in the CDR3. Germline trimming cut 11 bases from V and 6 bases from J; bases unmatched to any gene: 7. CDR1 and CDR2 from the germline V gene are KGHDR and SFDVKD. The CDR3 region has the DNA TGTGCCAGCGGGGGGACTAGCCTCAATGAGCAGTTCTTC. This gives the protein CASGGTSLNEQFF.

By share, this clonotype counts as medium-sized. This chain joins TRBV28 and TRBJ2-7, with D possibly being TRBD1 or TRBD2 (6 bases each). Between the trimmed V and J ends, which lost 2 bases and 3 bases, there was a span of 11 bases. This CDR3 is built from 14 residues. Germline CDR1 MDHEN, CDR2 SYDVKM. The CDR3, as DNA: TGTGCCAGCAGTTTAGAGGGGGAGGTCTACGAGCAGTACTTC. Its protein product is CASSLEGEVYEQYF.

Worth noting for this clonotype: A much larger clone sits a single nucleotide away, making a read error possible. The chain uses TRBV15 and TRBJ1-4; D is perhaps TRBD1 (6 bases). The CDR3 runs to 16 residues. From germline, CDR1 is LNHNV and CDR2 YYDKDF (reference sequence). V gave up 8 bases and J gave up 7 bases, with 23 bases separating them. CDR3 protein: CATGHVPGQLGEKLFF. CDR3 in DNA: TGTGCCACCGGCCACGTTCCGGGACAACTAGGTGAAAAACTGTTTTTT.

The rearrangement uses TRBV5-4 and TRBJ2-2; D remains ambiguous. The CDR3 has 18 amino acids. Germline V gene sequence: CDR1 SGHNT, CDR2 YYREEE (reference sequence). Trimming stripped 1 base from V and 5 bases from J, with 21 bases between. The CDR3 loop reads CASSLYFGRPEYTGELFF. As DNA, the CDR3 is TGTGCCAGCAGCTTGTATTTCGGCAGGCCAGAATATACCGGGGAGCTGTTTTTT.

This clonotype is large. The rearrangement uses TRBV25-1 and TRBJ2-5; 7 positions agree with TRBD1. V gave up 6 bases and J gave up 5 bases; unmatched junction bases: 9. The V gene's germline CDR1 is MGHDK and CDR2 SYGVNS. There are 14 residues in the CDR3. The CDR3 reads CASSAGDSRETQYF. CDR3 bases: TGTGCCAGCAGCGCAGGGGACAGTAGGGAGACCCAGTACTTC.

This clonotype is labeled as large. V gene TRBV25-1 combines with J gene TRBJ2-1; D ambiguous. CDR3 size: 11 residues. Germline-derived CDR1 and CDR2 are MGHDK and SYGVNS. V was cut by 2 bases and J by 8 bases, with 4 bases left in between. Here the CDR3 reads CASSEADEQFF. For the CDR3, the DNA is TGTGCCAGCAGTGAAGCGGATGAGCAGTTCTTC.

This clonotype is labeled as large. The rearrangement joins TRBV7-2 to TRBJ2-7; D ambiguous. The CDR3 runs to 13 residues. V lost 1 base, J lost 2 bases, and 6 bases lay in between. Germline-derived CDR1 and CDR2 are SGHTA and FQGNSA. Here the CDR3 DNA reads TGTGCCAGCAGCTTAGGGGGAACCTACGAGCAGTACTTC. It translates to CASSLGGTYEQYF.

By share, this clonotype ranks as large. The J gene is TRBJ2-2, the V gene TRBV28; D may match TRBD1 or TRBD2 (5 bases each). Germline lookup yields CDR1 MDHEN and CDR2 SYDVKM. Deletions cut 8 bases from V and 0 bases from J, with 13 bases between. This CDR3 has 15 amino acids. CDR3 sequence: CASAEGRPNTGELFF. CDR3 coding DNA: TGTGCCAGCGCCGAGGGACGCCCGAACACCGGGGAGCTGTTTTTT. Based on the CDR3 plus reference TRBV28 and TRBJ2-2, the full variable domain is DVKVTQSSRYLVKRTGEKVFLECVQDMDHENMFWYRQDPGLGLRLIYFSYDVKMKEKGDIPEGYSVSREKKERFSLILESASTNQTSMYLCASAEGRPNTGELFFGEGSRLTVL.

This clonotype is termed large. The rearrangement uses TRBV7-2 and TRBJ2-7; D ambiguous. This CDR3 region has 14 residues. The germline V and J ends were trimmed by 5 bases and 1 base, with 12 bases remaining between them. Germline V gene lookup returns CDR1 SGHTA and CDR2 FQGNSA. This chain's CDR3 is CASSPKTLSYEQYF. The CDR3 nucleotides are TGTGCCAGCAGCCCCAAAACACTGTCCTACGAGCAGTACTTC. Supplemented by reference TRBV7-2 and TRBJ2-7, the full variable domain reads GAGVSQSPSNKVTEKGKDVELRCDPISGHTALYWYRQSLGQGLEFLIYFQGNSAPDKSGLPSDRFSAERTGGSVSTLTIQRTQQEDSAVYLCASSPKTLSYEQYFGPGTRLTVT.

In its sample, this clonotype ranks as hyperexpanded. The genes are TRBV24-1 and TRBJ2-3; tentative D call: TRBD2 (6 bases). Trimming left V 3 bases short and J 7 bases short, with 16 bases between. This CDR3 is 15 amino acids long. Germline CDR1 and CDR2: KGHDR and SFDVKD. CDR3 DNA sequence: TGTGCCACCAGTGATGAGGGTTGGGGCGGGAATACGCAGTATTTT. This sequence encodes CATSDEGWGGNTQYF.